This TCR beta chain is drawn from a study of post-analysis software for immune sequencing data. On the study more broadly: Included among the disease courses, which were recorded for the cohort, were relapsing-remitting, secondary progressive and progressive-relapsing multiple sclerosis.

Unique molecular identifiers were present in the TCR beta cDNA libraries. The source material, about 0.9 to 11 million T cells, gave rise to 450,000 to 550,000 cDNA molecules. TCRdb passed the PCR reads through MiXCR, listing each CDR3 protein once. The data contain 650,000 to 850,000 distinct CDR3 sequences, about 50% of them singletons. Study-level points and caveats: Roughly five TRBV segments were more frequent in patients than controls; TRBV5-6, TRBV5-1 and TRBV20-1 belonged to this group.

Details on this clonotype: No antigen is known for it.

This CDR3 is 14 amino acids long. V lost 4 bases and J lost 4, with 14 bases in between. Germline CDR1 SGHRS, CDR2 YFSETQ. The receptor was derived from a girl aged 5 to 17 with multiple sclerosis. Specimen: blood. V usage is TRBV5-1 and J usage is TRBJ2-5, with D hard to call. CDR3 in DNA: TGCGCCAGCAGCGCCCGGAACGGAAGAGAGACCCAGTACTTC. Amino acids: CASSARNGRETQYF.